Presented here are 4 T cell receptor beta chains from one specimen sequenced in a study of T cells in Graves' hyperthyroidism and ophthalmopathy. RNA transcripts were the template for amplifying TCR beta CDR3 regions. First-round RT-PCR targeting the TCR CDR3 was performed with the HTBI primer set. MiXCR was run by TCRdb on the multiplex PCR reads, yielding one entry per CDR3 protein. The data show about 480,000 distinct CDR3 sequences, less than 25% seen once. Sequenced sample: blood. The receptors here all came from a woman under 40 with Graves' ophthalmopathy.

V and J are TRBV20-1 and TRBJ2-7, with D perhaps given as TRBD1 or TRBD2 (6 bases each). V lost 1 base to trimming and J lost 3 bases, with 13 bases between them. Germline CDR1 and CDR2: DFQATT and SNEGSKA (reference sequence). This CDR3 region has 14 residues. In DNA form, the CDR3 reads TGCAGTGCTAGAGTGGGGGGCGCTCTCTACGAGCAGTACTTC. Encoded protein: CSARVGGALYEQYF.

The rearrangement uses TRBV5-1 and TRBJ1-2; D gene unclear. Trimming shortened V by 0 bases and J by 0 bases, and 12 bases separated the two germline ends. CDR1 is SGHRS, CDR2 YFSETQ, per germline. CDR3 length: 16 amino acids. The CDR3 reads CASSLDPQRANYGYTF. DNA of the CDR3: TGCGCCAGCAGCTTGGATCCACAAAGGGCTAACTATGGCTACACCTTC.

This clonotype was seen repeatedly, ten times or more. This sequence joins TRBV13 and TRBJ2-5, with 9 bases aligning to TRBD2. CDR3 length equals 13 residues. V shed 3 bases, J shed 5 bases, and the junction held 1 base outside the gene matches. Germline V gene lookup returns CDR1 PRHDT and CDR2 FYEKMQ (reference sequence). CDR3 residues: CASSLGTSETQYF. CDR3 sequence (DNA): TGTGCCAGCAGCTTGGGGACTAGCGAGACCCAGTACTTC.

Ten or more counts support this clonotype. The chain is built from TRBV6-2 or TRBV6-3 and TRBJ2-7; 7 bases line up with TRBD1. Per the germline V gene, CDR1 is MNHEY and CDR2 is SVGEGT. The ends lost 5 bases at V and 4 bases at J; junction bases unmatched: 14. The CDR3 has 16 amino acids. CDR3 region: CASSVHEDRYSYEQYF. The CDR3 DNA reads TGTGCCAGCAGTGTTCATGAGGACAGGTATTCGTACGAGCAGTACTTC.